Many counts were recorded for the clone carrying this T cell receptor (beta chain). Its target is not known. This sample is part of a study of T cell repertoires in cytomegalovirus infection. Overall study: It was the public TCR beta signatures that indicated both CMV infection and matching HLA type.

Study-level points and caveats: Summed frequency of shared TCR beta families picked out CMV carriers who also had the relevant HLA. The ex vivo response was dominated by HLA-C-restricted CMV-specific TCR beta clonotypes.

TCRdb reanalysed the reads using MiXCR and keeps one entry per CDR3 protein. The sample holds about 240,000 distinct CDR3 sequences; over 9% are singletons and the top ten take approximately 1.8%. The germline V gene has CDR1 LNHDA and CDR2 SQIVND (reference sequence). The CDR3 is made up of 15 amino acids. The J segment lost 1 base and the V segment lost 6 bases, leaving 1 base of the junction unmatched. The chain couples TRBV19 to TRBJ2-2; 11 bases fit TRBD2. Input material: PBMCs. This clonotype was sampled from a human donor in good health (CMV status not recorded). Some clones in this sample may be carry-over from other donors' samples. CDR3 amino acids: CASSGLAGNTGELFF. CDR3 sequence (DNA): TGTGCCAGTAGCGGACTAGCGGGGAACACCGGGGAGCTGTTTTTT.